The clone carrying this T cell receptor (beta chain) appeared a single time. The sample has other DNA sequences that encode this CDR3 too. This entry belongs to a study of T cell responses to AZD1222 COVID-19 vaccine. Method: immunoSEQ multiplex PCR; TCRdb's copy keeps in-frame clones and lacks some. Here the sample spans over 60,000 clones, around 87% being singletons. The germline CDR1 and CDR2 sequences are SEHNR and FQNEAQ (reference sequence). V was trimmed by 1 base and J by 5 bases, leaving 11 bases between them. CDR3 size: 14 residues. The chain joins TRBV7-9 to TRBJ1-1, with D hard to call. This specimen was peripheral blood, taken on day 0 of AZD1222 vaccination. The receptor was derived from an adult in good health. The CDR3 DNA is TGTGCCAGCAGCTTAGGCGGAGGAGGTACTGAAGCTTTCTTT. Translated: CASSLGGGGTEAFF.